The 15 T cell receptor beta chains below were found in one sample sequenced in a study of blood T cell repertoires in COVID-19. The table came from immunoSEQ multiplex PCR; TCRdb's copy has only in-frame clones and leaves some out. Here the sample spans fewer than 250,000 clones, 70% to 80% being singletons. The sequenced material came from peripheral blood. The receptors originated from a woman between 50 and 59 years old with acute or convalescent COVID-19.

V and J are TRBV11-3 and TRBJ2-3; 8 nucleotides line up with TRBD2. In germline, CDR1 is SGHNT, CDR2 YENEEA. The CDR3 sequence is 15 residues long. With 6 bases clipped from V and 3 bases from J, the junction kept 8 bases outside the gene matches. CDR3 residues: CASSAGTSGTDTQYF. In DNA form, the CDR3 reads TGTGCCAGCAGTGCCGGGACTAGTGGTACAGATACGCAGTATTTT.

V gene TRBV6-6 combines with J gene TRBJ2-1; 8 bases agree with TRBD2. The germline V gene has CDR1 MNHNY and CDR2 SVGAGI (reference sequence). J gave up 12 bases and V 5 bases, and 18 bases lay outside the gene matches. This CDR3 has 16 amino acids. CDR3 amino acids: CASSQPAGAREGGQFF. CDR3 coding DNA: TGTGCCAGCAGTCAACCAGCGGGGGCCCGAGAAGGAGGGCAGTTCTTC.

This chain joins TRBV6-2 or TRBV6-3 and TRBJ1-1; TRBD1 matches at 12 bases. This CDR3 is 17 amino acids long. The V segment lost 6 bases and the J segment 1 base; nucleotides outside the gene matches: 9. The germline gives CDR1 MNHEY, CDR2 SVGEGT. The CDR3 reads CASSFPGQGAPNTEAFF. In DNA, the CDR3 is TGTGCCAGCAGCTTCCCGGGACAGGGGGCCCCGAACACTGAAGCTTTCTTT.

The chain carries TRBV2 and TRBJ2-2; perhaps TRBD1 as D (6 bases). Germline CDR1 and CDR2: SNHLY and FYNNEI. Deletions cut 7 bases from V and 2 bases from J, with 11 bases between. The CDR3 extends over 14 amino acids. DNA of the CDR3: TGTGCCAGCATTAAGGACAGCAACACCGGGGAGCTGTTTTTT. Translating gives CASIKDSNTGELFF.

V is TRBV5-1 and J is TRBJ2-7; 7 nucleotides align to TRBD2. V lost 2 bases to trimming and J lost 6 bases; unmatched junction nucleotides: 14. The CDR3 is 16 residues long. CDR1 is SGHRS, CDR2 YFSETQ, per germline. The CDR3 DNA is TGCGCCAGCAGCTTCCGGACGAGGGAGGGAACAGGCGAGCAGTACTTC. It codes for CASSFRTREGTGEQYF.

V usage is TRBV6-1 and J usage is TRBJ2-1; 8 bases map to TRBD1. The V and J ends lost 3 bases and 2 bases, in that order; junction bases with no gene match: 3. This CDR3 is built from 15 residues. The germline V gene encodes CDR1 MNHNS and CDR2 SASEGT. The CDR3 loop reads CASSDRTGPYNEQFF. CDR3 bases: TGTGCCAGCAGTGATCGGACAGGGCCCTACAATGAGCAGTTCTTC.

V usage is TRBV19 and J usage is TRBJ1-6; possible D gene TRBD1, 5 bases. CDR3 length equals 12 residues. The V and J ends lost 7 bases and 7 bases respectively, with 8 bases between them. The germline gives CDR1 LNHDA, CDR2 SQIVND (reference sequence). In DNA, the CDR3 is TGTGCCAGTAACCAGGGAAATTCACCCCTCCACTTT. Translating gives CASNQGNSPLHF.

This clone turned up a few times. V usage is TRBV19 and J usage is TRBJ1-5; D possibly corresponds to TRBD1 (5 bases). The V gene's germline CDR1 is LNHDA and CDR2 SQIVND (reference sequence). CDR3 length: 15 residues. The V end was cut by 3 bases, the J end by 3 bases, with 12 bases between. CDR3 bases: TGTGCCAGTAGTATCTACCAGGGTGACAATCAGCCCCAGCATTTT. It translates to CASSIYQGDNQPQHF.

V is TRBV5-1 and J is TRBJ2-4, with TRBD1 identical over 8 bases. Germline V lookup: CDR1 SGHRS, CDR2 YFSETQ. The CDR3 spans 20 residues. V trimming: 4 bases; J trimming: 3 bases; junction bases outside the gene matches: 21. CDR3 loop: CASSLGFYGAGGAGKNIQYF. The CDR3, as DNA: TGCGCCAGCAGCCTTGGTTTTTACGGTGCAGGGGGCGCGGGCAAAAACATTCAGTACTTC. The full variable domain, its missing parts supplied by reference TRBV5-1 and TRBJ2-4, is KAGVTQTPRYLIKTRGQQVTLSCSPISGHRSVSWYQQTPGQGLQFLFEYFSETQRNKGNFPGRFSGRQFSNSRSEMNVSTLELGDSALYLCASSLGFYGAGGAGKNIQYFGAGTRLSVL.

The chain is built from TRBV11-2 and TRBJ1-1, with TRBD1 as a possible D gene (5 bases). Germline loops: CDR1 SGHAT, CDR2 FQNNGV. Trimming left V 5 bases short and J 4 bases short, with 17 bases between. The CDR3 sequence is 15 residues long. The CDR3 region has the DNA TGTGCCAGCAGCGAGAGACAGTTATTGAGCACTGAAGCTTTCTTT. Translating gives CASSERQLLSTEAFF.

About this clone itself: One end of the junction fails to match germline, which may point to a read error. The rearrangement uses TRBV6-5 and TRBJ1-2; 7 positions match TRBD1. CDR1 is MNHEY and CDR2 is SVGAGI in the germline V gene. There are 14 residues in the CDR3. The chain's CDR3 is CASSRDRGFYGYIF. The DNA for the CDR3 is TGTGCCAGCAGCCGGGACAGAGGATTCTATGGCTACATCTTC.

Here the CDR3 DNA reads TGTGCCATCAGTGCCAGGGACACCTATAATTCACCCCTCCACTTT. Amino acids: CAISARDTYNSPLHF. This rearrangement joins TRBV10-3 to TRBJ1-6, with D perhaps TRBD1 (6 bases). Germline loops: CDR1 ENHRY, CDR2 SYGVKD. The V gene lost 4 bases and the J gene lost 2 bases, with 9 bases spanning the gap. The CDR3 totals 15 residues.

J is TRBJ1-1 and V is TRBV6-5, with a possible D match to TRBD1 (5 bases). Germline V gene lookup returns CDR1 MNHEY and CDR2 SVGAGI. The germline V and J ends were trimmed by 10 bases and 2 bases, with 14 bases remaining between them. The CDR3 spans 13 residues. This CDR3 reads CANSDIANTEAFF. CDR3 nucleotide sequence: TGTGCCAACTCGGACATAGCCAACACTGAAGCTTTCTTT.

J is TRBJ1-4 and V is TRBV7-9; TRBD1 matches at 9 bases. The CDR3 extends over 14 amino acids. V gave up 7 bases and J gave up 3 bases; unmatched junction bases: 3. In germline, CDR1 is SEHNR, CDR2 FQNEAQ (reference sequence). CDR3 protein: CASTRTGANEKLFF. In nucleotides, the CDR3 is TGTGCCAGCACGCGGACAGGGGCTAATGAAAAACTGTTTTTT.

This chain uses TRBV11-2 with TRBJ1-1; 7 bases line up with TRBD1. Trimming cost V 1 base and J 4 bases; bases outside gene matches: 12. Germline values: CDR1 SGHAT, CDR2 FQNNGV. The CDR3 runs to 17 residues. CDR3 coding DNA: TGTGCCAGCAGCTTAGTGACAGGGACCCCCGGGGCCACTGAAGCTTTCTTT. This sequence encodes CASSLVTGTPGATEAFF.